This T cell receptor beta chain was profiled in a study of shared clonotypes between healthy human individuals. V gave up 4 bases and J gave up 6 bases, with 16 bases separating them. The CDR3 has 14 residues. The germline CDR1 and CDR2 sequences are GTSNPN and SVGIG (reference sequence). Unsorted PBMC DNA went through sequencing on ten immunoSEQ deep assay plates. Profiled with immunoSEQ multiplex PCR; TCRdb holds only in-frame clones, not every one. The sample holds roughly 490,000 clones, approximately 79% seen once. J is TRBJ1-5 and V is TRBV30; D remains unclear. This TCR was recovered from a woman aged 40-49 years in good health. Some clones in this sample may be carry-over from other donors' samples. The sample taken for sequencing was PBMCs. CDR3 nucleotide sequence: TGTGCCTGGACCGTTGGCCCGGGCGGTCAGCCCCAGCATTTT. It yields the protein CAWTVGPGGQPQHF.